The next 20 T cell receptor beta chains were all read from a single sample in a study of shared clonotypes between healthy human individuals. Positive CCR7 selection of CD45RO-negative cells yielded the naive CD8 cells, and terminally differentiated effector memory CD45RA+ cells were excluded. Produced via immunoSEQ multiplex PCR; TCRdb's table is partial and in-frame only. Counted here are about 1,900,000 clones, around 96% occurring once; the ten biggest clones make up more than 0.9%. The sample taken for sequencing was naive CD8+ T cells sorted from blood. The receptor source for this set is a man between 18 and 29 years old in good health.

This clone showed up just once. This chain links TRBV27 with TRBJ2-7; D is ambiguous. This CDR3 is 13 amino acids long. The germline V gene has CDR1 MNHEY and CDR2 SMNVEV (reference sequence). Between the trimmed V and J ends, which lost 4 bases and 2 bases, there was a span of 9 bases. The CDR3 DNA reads TGTGCCAGCAGTTGGGCCGAAACCTACGAGCAGTACTTC. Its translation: CASSWAETYEQYF.

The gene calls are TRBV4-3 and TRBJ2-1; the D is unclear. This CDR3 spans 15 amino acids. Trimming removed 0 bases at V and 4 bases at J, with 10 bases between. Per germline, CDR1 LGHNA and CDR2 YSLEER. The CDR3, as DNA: TGCGCCAGCAGCCAAGACACTGGGGTTTACAATGAGCAGTTCTTC. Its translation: CASSQDTGVYNEQFF.

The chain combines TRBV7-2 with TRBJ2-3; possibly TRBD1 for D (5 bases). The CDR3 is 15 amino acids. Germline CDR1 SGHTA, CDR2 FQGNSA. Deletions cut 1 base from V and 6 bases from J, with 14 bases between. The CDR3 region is CASSLVGEGADTQYF. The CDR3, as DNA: TGTGCCAGCAGCTTAGTAGGGGAAGGGGCTGATACGCAGTATTTT.

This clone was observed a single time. The CDR3 nucleotides read TGTGCCAGCAGCCAAGAACCTAGCGGGGGCGTGGAGACCCAGTACTTC. It yields the protein CASSQEPSGGVETQYF. The chain uses TRBV4-2 and TRBJ2-5; 10 nucleotides line up with TRBD2. The CDR3 runs 16 residues. Germline CDR1 reads LGHNA; CDR2 reads YNFKEQ. V lost 0 bases, J lost 5 bases, and 6 bases stayed unmatched.

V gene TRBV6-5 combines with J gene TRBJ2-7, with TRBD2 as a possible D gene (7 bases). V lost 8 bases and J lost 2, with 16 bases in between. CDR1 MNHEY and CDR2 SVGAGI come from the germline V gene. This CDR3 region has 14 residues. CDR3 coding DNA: TGTGCCAGCGGCGGCAGGGAGGGGGCCTACGAGCAGTACTTC. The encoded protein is CASGGREGAYEQYF.

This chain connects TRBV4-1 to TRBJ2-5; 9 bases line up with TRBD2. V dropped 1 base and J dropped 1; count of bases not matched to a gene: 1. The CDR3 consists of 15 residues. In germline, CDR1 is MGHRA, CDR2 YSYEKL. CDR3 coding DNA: TGCGCCAGCAGCCAAGGGGGACTAGCCCAAGAGACCCAGTACTTC. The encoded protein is CASSQGGLAQETQYF.

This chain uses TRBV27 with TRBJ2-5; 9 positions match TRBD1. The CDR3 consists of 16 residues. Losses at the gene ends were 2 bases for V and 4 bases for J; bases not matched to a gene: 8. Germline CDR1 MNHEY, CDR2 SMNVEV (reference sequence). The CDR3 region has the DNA TGTGCCAGCAGTTTAGCCCCCGGGACAGGGTTAGAGACCCAGTACTTC. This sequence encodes CASSLAPGTGLETQYF.

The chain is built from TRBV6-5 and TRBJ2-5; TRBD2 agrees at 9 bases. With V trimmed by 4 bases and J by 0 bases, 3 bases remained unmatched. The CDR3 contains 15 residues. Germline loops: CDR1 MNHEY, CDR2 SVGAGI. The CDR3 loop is CASSSSGGYQETQYF. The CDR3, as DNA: TGTGCCAGCAGTTCCAGCGGGGGGTACCAAGAGACCCAGTACTTC.

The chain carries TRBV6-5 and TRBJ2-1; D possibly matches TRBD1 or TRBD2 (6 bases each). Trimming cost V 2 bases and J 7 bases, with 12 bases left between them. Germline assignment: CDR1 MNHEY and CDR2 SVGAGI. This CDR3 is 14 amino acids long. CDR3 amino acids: CASSYPEGGNEQFF. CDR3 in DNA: TGTGCCAGCAGTTACCCAGAAGGGGGGAATGAGCAGTTCTTC.

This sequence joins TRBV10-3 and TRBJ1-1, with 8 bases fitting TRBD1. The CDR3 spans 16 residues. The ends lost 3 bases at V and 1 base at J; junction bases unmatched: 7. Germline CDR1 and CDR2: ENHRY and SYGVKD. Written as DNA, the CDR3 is TGTGCCATCAGTGATATCCAGGGGGCGAGGAACACTGAAGCTTTCTTT. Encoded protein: CAISDIQGARNTEAFF.

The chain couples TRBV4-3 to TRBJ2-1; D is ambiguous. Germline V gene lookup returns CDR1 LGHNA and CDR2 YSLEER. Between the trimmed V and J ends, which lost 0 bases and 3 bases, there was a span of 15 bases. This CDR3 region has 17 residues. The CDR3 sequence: CASSQDGPTGSYNEQFF. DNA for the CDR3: TGCGCCAGCAGCCAAGATGGGCCTACCGGTAGCTACAATGAGCAGTTCTTC.

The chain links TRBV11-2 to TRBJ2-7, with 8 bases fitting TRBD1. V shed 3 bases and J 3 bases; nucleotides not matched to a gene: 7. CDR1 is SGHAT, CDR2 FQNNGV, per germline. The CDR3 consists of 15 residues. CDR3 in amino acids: CASSFGTGSFYEQYF. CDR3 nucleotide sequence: TGTGCCAGCAGCTTCGGGACAGGCTCCTTCTACGAGCAGTACTTC.

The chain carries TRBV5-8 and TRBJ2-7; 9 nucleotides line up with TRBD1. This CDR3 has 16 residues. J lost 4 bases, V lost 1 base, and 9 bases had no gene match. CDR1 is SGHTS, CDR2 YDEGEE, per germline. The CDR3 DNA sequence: TGTGCCAGCAGCTTGAAGGCGGGACAGGGACTATACGAGCAGTACTTC. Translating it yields CASSLKAGQGLYEQYF.

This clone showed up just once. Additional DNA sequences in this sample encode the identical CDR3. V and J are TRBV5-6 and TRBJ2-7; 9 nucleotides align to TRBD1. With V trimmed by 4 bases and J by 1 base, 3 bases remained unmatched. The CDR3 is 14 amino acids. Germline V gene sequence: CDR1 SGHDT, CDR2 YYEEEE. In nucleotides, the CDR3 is TGTGCCAGCAGCCCAGGGACAGGGTCCTACGAGCAGTACTTC. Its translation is CASSPGTGSYEQYF.

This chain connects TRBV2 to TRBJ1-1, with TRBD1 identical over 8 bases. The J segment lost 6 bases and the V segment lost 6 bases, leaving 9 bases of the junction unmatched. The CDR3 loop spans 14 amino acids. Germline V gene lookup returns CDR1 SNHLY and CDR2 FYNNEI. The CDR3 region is CASRESTGEAEAFF. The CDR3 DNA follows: TGTGCCAGCAGGGAATCGACAGGGGAGGCTGAAGCTTTCTTT. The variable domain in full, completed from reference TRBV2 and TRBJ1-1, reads EPEVTQTPSHQVTQMGQEVILRCVPISNHLYFYWYRQILGQKVEFLVSFYNNEISEKSEIFDDQFSVERPDGSNFTLKIRSTKLEDSAMYFCASRESTGEAEAFFGQGTRLTVV.

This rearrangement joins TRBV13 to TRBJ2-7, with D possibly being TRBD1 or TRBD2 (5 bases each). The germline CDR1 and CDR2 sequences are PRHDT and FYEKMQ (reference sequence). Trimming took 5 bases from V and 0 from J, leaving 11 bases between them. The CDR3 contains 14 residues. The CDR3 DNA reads TGTGCCAGCAGCCACCGGGACGGCTCCTACGAGCAGTACTTC. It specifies CASSHRDGSYEQYF.

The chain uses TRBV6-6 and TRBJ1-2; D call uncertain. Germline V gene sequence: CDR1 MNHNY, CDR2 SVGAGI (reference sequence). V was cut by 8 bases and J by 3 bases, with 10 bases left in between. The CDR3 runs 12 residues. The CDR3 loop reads CASVSSYYGYTF. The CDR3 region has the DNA TGTGCCAGCGTCAGTTCGTACTATGGCTACACCTTC.

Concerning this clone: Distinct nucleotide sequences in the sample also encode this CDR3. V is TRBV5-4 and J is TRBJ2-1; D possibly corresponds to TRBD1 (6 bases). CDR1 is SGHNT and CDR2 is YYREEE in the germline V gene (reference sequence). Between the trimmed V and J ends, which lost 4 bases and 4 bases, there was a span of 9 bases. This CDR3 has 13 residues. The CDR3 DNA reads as TGTGCCAGCAGCCCGGACAGTTACAATGAGCAGTTCTTC. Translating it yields CASSPDSYNEQFF. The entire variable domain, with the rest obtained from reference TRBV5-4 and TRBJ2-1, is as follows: ETGVTQSPTHLIKTRGQQVTLRCSSQSGHNTVSWYQQALGQGPQFIFQYYREEENGRGNFPPRFSGLQFPNYSSELNVNALELDDSALYLCASSPDSYNEQFFGPGTRLTVL.

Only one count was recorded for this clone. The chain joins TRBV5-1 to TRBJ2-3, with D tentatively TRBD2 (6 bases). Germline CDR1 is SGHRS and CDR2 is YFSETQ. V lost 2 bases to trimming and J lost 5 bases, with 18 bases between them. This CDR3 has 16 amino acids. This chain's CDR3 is CASSFSGTGVRDTQYF. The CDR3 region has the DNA TGCGCCAGCAGCTTCTCCGGGACGGGAGTTAGAGATACGCAGTATTTT.

CDR3 nucleotide sequence: TGTGCCAGCAGTTACACGGGACAACTCCTTTACGAGCAGTACTTC. Translating gives CASSYTGQLLYEQYF. The V gene is TRBV5-4, the J gene TRBJ2-7, with a weak D call TRBD1 (6 bases). The V gene lost 5 bases and the J gene lost 4 bases, with 19 bases spanning the gap. Germline values: CDR1 SGHNT, CDR2 YYREEE (reference sequence). The CDR3 is 15 amino acids.